This T cell receptor (beta chain) is from a study of blood T cell repertoires in COVID-19 (dated by TCRdb to 2019 to 2021). As for the study more broadly: The collaborator samples originated in the United States, Italy and Spain and spanned the acute and convalescent phases of COVID-19. The repertoires were made available in a free public database intended to serve as a resource for research on the immune response to SARS-CoV-2. Deeply sampled blood TCRbeta repertoires from subjects exposed to, actively infected with, or recovered from COVID-19 were included in the dataset. The prospective study material was composed of cDNA or gDNA derived from T cells, B-cell-depleted T cells, or PBMCs. Sample metadata almost always included a de-identified subject ID, COVID-19 status, age in years and sex. The samples were drawn from two sources: the first 160 participants of the ongoing ImmuneRACE study, and 1,000 to 1,500 subjects contributed by 6 global collaborators. Where available, HLA class I and class II types were obtained from metadata supplied by the sample provider rather than from assay-based typing. Broader findings and caveats from the paper: The amount of clinical and demographic metadata varied by source and participant and was provided uncurated.

Enrolling through a virtual design, the prospective study's participants ranged in age from roughly 18 to 100 years and lived across 20 to 30 United States geographic areas. To assign participants to cohorts, the prospective study relied on clinical history that participants themselves reported in a screening survey and a study questionnaire. Recovered participants in ImmuneRACE Cohort 3 were defined as having two consecutive negative NP/OP PCR tests, clearance from a healthcare professional, or resolution of symptoms. Mobile phlebotomists in the prospective study collected whole blood, serum and a nasopharyngeal or oropharyngeal swab from every participant. Participants in the prospective study had the option to provide additional blood draws and questionnaires over a 2-month period. Before DNA extraction, prospective study blood samples were shipped either frozen or at room temperature. The CDR3 runs 16 residues from the cysteine to the phenylalanine. The retained sequence is limited to the CDR3, 48 bases, with the frame set at the first base. The V end loses 1 base and the J end loses 0 bases, and a stretch of 11 bases separates them. The CDR1 and CDR2 encoded by the germline V gene are MDHEN and SYDVKM.

TCRbeta CDR3 regions were amplified from genomic DNA using the immunoSEQ Assay, a bias-controlled multiplex PCR. Processing in the source paper ran as follows. Within the assay, amplification of reference gene primers was used to estimate how many nucleated cells each sample contained. To quantify the absolute abundance of each unique TCRbeta CDR3 rearrangement, sequence reads were collapsed and filtered. For each sample, productive Simpson clonality was calculated as the square root of Simpson's diversity index across productive rearrangements. Sourced from immuneACCESS, this table was stored by TCRdb with only in-frame sequences that have V and J called. A share of the clones is absent; for the studies checked, an unresolved V gene accounts for under half, and the remainder has no known explanation. The V and J calls and clone size were taken over from that table, and D and trimming were inferred from the DNA. This sample is represented by about 190,000 clones; around 73% of them were singletons. Of the sample, around 16% is held by the ten largest clones.

Concerning this clone itself: The antigen it binds to is not known. No base-level quality is on record; no much larger clone is a single base apart.

Material: PBMCs or T cells enriched from blood (not recorded which). The V gene is TRBV28 and the J gene is TRBJ2-3, and possibly TRBD2, on 6 matching bases. The receptor's source is a woman aged 45-65 years who had recovered from COVID-19. The sequenced DNA: TGTGCCAGCAGTTTATCGGGGCGGGATAGCACAGATACGCAGTATTTT. Its protein reads: CASSLSGRDSTDTQYF.